The present T cell receptor beta chain was sequenced within a study of control samples from healthy donors and cancer patients. Profiled with immunoSEQ multiplex PCR; TCRdb holds only in-frame clones, not every one. Among 150,000 or so clones listed, 93% were seen once. The CDR3 length is 14 residues. V gave up 2 bases and J gave up 10 bases, with 15 bases separating them. Germline CDR1 GTSNPN, CDR2 SVGIG (reference sequence). Sample: blood. The chain is built from TRBV30 and TRBJ1-6, with D perhaps matching TRBD1 (6 bases). The sequence derives from a man in his fifties in good health. The CDR3 bases are TGTGCCTGGAGTTTACAGGGACCCTACTCACCCCTCCACTTT. This sequence encodes CAWSLQGPYSPLHF.